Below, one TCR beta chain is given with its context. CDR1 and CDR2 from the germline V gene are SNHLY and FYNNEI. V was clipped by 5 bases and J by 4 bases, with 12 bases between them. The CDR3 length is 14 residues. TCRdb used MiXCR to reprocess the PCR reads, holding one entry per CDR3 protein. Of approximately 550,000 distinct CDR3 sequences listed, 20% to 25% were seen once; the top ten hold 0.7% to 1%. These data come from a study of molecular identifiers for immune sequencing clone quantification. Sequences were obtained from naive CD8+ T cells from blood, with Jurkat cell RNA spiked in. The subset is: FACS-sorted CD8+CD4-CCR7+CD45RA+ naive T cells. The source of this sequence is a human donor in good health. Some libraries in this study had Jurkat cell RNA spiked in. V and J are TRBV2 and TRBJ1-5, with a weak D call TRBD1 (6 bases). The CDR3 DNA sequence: TGTGCCAGCAGTACCGATCAGGGGAATCAGCCCCAGCATTTT. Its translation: CASSTDQGNQPQHF.